What follows are 2 T cell receptor beta chains derived from one specimen sequenced in a study of radiation and T cells in renal cell carcinoma. Noted time point: blood 4 weeks post-SBRT, at nephrectomy. As for treatment: 15 Gy SBRT to primary tumor, nephrectomy 4 weeks later. The protocol was immunoSEQ multiplex PCR, while the TCRdb copy is restricted to in-frame clones and leaves out a portion. Of 120,000 to 150,000 clones in the sample, 86% were seen once. The sample was blood, taken from a patient whose treatment included radiotherapy and nephrectomy. Receptors originate from a woman between 50 and 59 years old with renal cell carcinoma.

The CDR3 DNA sequence: TGCGCCAGTAGACAGGGCCCTGGGGCCAACGTCCTGACTTTC. Translating gives CASRQGPGANVLTF. The chain is built from TRBV5-1 and TRBJ2-6, with 7 nucleotides matching TRBD1. Per the germline V gene, CDR1 is SGHRS and CDR2 is YFSETQ. This CDR3 is 14 amino acids long. With 8 bases clipped from V and 2 bases from J, the junction kept 4 bases outside the gene matches.

The rearrangement uses TRBV10-1 and TRBJ2-3; D is perhaps TRBD1 (5 bases). The V gene lost 4 bases and the J gene lost 0 bases, with 11 bases spanning the gap. CDR1 is WNHNN, CDR2 SYGVQD, per germline (reference sequence). The CDR3 length is 15 residues. The CDR3 loop reads CASSGTQTSTDTQYF. Here the CDR3 DNA reads TGCGCCAGCAGTGGGACACAGACTAGCACAGATACGCAGTATTTT.